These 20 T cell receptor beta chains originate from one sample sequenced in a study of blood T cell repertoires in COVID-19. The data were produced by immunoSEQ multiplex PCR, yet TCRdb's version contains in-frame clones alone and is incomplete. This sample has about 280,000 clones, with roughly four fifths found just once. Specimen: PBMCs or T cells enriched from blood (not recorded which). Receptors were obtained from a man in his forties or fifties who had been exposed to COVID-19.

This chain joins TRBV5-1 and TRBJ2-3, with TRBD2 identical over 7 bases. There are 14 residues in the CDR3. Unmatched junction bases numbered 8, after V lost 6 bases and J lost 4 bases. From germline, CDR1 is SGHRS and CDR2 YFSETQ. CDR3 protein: CASTSAGASDTQYF. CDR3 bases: TGCGCCAGCACTTCGGCGGGAGCGTCAGATACGCAGTATTTT.

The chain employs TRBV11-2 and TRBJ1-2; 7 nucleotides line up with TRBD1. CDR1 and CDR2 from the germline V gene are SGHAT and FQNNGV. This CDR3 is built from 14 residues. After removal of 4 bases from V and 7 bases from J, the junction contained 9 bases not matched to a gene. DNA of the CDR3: TGTGCCAGCAGCTCCAACAGGGGCTCTCGTGGCTACACCTTC. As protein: CASSSNRGSRGYTF.

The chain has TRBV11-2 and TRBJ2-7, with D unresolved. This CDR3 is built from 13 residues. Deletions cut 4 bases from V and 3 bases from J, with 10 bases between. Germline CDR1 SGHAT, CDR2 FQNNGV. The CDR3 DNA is TGTGCCAGCAGCTACGGGTCTTACTACGAGCAGTACTTC. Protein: CASSYGSYYEQYF.

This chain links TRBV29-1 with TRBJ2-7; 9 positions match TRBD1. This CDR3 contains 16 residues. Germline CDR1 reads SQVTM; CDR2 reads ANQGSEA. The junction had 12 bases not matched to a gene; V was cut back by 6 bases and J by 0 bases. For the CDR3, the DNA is TGCAGCGTGGAGGGTACCGGGACAGGGTCCTCCTACGAGCAGTACTTC. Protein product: CSVEGTGTGSSYEQYF.

The CDR3 region is CASSLGGRGPDTQYF. The CDR3 DNA follows: TGTGCCAGCAGCTTAGGCGGGAGGGGCCCAGATACGCAGTATTTT. V usage is TRBV7-9 and J usage is TRBJ2-3; 9 bases agree with TRBD2. With 1 base clipped from V and 4 bases from J, the junction kept 3 bases outside the gene matches. The CDR3 sequence is 15 residues long. Germline values: CDR1 SEHNR, CDR2 FQNEAQ (reference sequence). Based on the CDR3 plus reference TRBV7-9 and TRBJ2-3, the full variable domain is DTGVSQNPRHKITKRGQNVTFRCDPISEHNRLYWYRQTLGQGPEFLTYFQNEAQLEKSRLLSDRFSAERPKGSFSTLEIQRTEQGDSAMYLCASSLGGRGPDTQYFGPGTRLTVL.

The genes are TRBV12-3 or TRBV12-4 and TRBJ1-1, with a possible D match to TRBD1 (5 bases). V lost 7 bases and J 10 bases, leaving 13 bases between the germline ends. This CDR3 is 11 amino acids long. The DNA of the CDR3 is TGTGCCAGCATCAGGGTGGGGGGAGCTTTCTTT. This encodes CASIRVGGAFF.

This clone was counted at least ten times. The CDR3 bases are TGTGCCAGCAGTCAGAACTATGGCTACACCTTC. This codes for CASSQNYGYTF. The genes are TRBV6-5 and TRBJ1-2; D is uncertain. The V end lost 5 bases, the J end lost 2 bases, and 3 bases lay between the germline ends. Germline CDR1 and CDR2: MNHEY and SVGAGI. CDR3 size: 11 residues.

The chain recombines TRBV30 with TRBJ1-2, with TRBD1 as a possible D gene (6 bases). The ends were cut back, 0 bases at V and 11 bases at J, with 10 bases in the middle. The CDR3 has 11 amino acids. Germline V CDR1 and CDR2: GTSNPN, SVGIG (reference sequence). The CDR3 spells CAWSVLGAYTF. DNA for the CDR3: TGTGCCTGGAGTGTTTTGGGGGCTTACACCTTC.

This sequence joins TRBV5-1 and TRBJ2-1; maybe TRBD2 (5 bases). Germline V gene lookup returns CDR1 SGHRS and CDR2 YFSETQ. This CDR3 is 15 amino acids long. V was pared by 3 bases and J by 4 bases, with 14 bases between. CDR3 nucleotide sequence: TGCGCCAGCAGCTCCTATAGCGCCTCATACAATGAGCAGTTCTTC. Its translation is CASSSYSASYNEQFF.

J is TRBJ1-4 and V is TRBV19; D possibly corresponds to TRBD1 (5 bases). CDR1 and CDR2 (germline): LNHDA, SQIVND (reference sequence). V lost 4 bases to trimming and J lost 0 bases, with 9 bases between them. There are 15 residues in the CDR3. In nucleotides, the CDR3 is TGTGCCAGTAGTACCCAGACAGCAACTAATGAAAAACTGTTTTTT. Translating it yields CASSTQTATNEKLFF.

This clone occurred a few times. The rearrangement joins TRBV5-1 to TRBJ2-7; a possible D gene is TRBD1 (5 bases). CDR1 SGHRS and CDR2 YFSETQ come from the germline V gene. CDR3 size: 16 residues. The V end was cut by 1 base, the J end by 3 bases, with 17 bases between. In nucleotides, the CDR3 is TGCGCCAGCAGCTTGATTTCTGGCAGGGCTATCTACGAGCAGTACTTC. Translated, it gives CASSLISGRAIYEQYF.

The CDR3 here is CASSFMRYTGELFF. The CDR3 bases are TGTGCCAGCAGCTTTATGAGGTACACCGGGGAGCTGTTTTTT. The V and J genes are TRBV11-2 and TRBJ2-2; no clear D gene. V lost 3 bases and J 3 bases, leaving 8 bases between the germline ends. CDR3 length: 14 residues. The germline gives CDR1 SGHAT, CDR2 FQNNGV.

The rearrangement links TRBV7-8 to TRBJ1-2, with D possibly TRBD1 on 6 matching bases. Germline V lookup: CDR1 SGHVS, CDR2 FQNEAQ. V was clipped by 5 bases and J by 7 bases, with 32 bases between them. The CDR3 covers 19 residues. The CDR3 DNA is TGTGCCAGCAGCCTTACGAGGGGGTGGGGACATTTACTGTCTAGTGGCTACACCTTC. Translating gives CASSLTRGWGHLLSSGYTF. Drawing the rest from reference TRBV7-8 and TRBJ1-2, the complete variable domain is GAGVSQSPRYKVAKRGQDVALRCDPISGHVSLFWYQQALGQGPEFLTYFQNEAQLDKSGLPSDRFFAERPEGSVSTLKIQRTQQEDSAVYLCASSLTRGWGHLLSSGYTFGSGTRLTVV.

CDR3 nucleotides: TGTGCCACGGGTTTGGGACCCAACAGGGGGCGAAATGAGCAGTTCTTC. Translated: CATGLGPNRGRNEQFF. The V and J genes are TRBV7-9 and TRBJ2-1, with TRBD1 matching 9 bases. This CDR3 comprises 16 residues. CDR1 and CDR2 (germline): SEHNR, FQNEAQ (reference sequence). V lost 10 bases and J lost 7; bases outside the gene matches: 17.

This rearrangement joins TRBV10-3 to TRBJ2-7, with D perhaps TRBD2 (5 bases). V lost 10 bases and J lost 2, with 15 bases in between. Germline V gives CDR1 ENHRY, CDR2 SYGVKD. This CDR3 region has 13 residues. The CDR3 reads CATTPAETYEQYF. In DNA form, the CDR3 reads TGTGCCACCACCCCAGCGGAAACCTACGAGCAGTACTTC.

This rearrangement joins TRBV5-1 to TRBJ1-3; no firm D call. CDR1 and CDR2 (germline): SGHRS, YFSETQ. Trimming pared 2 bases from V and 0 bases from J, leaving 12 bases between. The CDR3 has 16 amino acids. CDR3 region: CASSLLSVASGNTIYF. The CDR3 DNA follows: TGCGCCAGCAGCTTATTATCAGTCGCCTCTGGAAACACCATATATTTT.

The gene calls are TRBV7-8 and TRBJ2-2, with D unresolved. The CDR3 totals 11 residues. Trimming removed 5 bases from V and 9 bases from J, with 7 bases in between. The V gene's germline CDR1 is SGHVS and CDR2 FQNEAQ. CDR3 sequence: CASSLLRELFF. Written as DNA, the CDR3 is TGTGCCAGCAGCCTCCTCCGGGAGCTGTTTTTT.

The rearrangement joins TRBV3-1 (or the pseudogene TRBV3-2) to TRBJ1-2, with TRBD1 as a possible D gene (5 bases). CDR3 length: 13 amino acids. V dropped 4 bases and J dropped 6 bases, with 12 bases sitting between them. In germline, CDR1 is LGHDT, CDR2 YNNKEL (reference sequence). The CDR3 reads CASSPQGLDGYTF. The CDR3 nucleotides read TGTGCCAGCAGCCCTCAGGGTTTAGATGGCTACACCTTC.

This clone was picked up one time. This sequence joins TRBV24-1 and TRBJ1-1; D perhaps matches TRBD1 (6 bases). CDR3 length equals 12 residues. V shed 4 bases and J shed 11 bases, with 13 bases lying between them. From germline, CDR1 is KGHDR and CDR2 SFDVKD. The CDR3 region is CATSDVQGPAFF. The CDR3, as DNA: TGTGCCACCAGTGACGTACAGGGTCCGGCTTTCTTT.

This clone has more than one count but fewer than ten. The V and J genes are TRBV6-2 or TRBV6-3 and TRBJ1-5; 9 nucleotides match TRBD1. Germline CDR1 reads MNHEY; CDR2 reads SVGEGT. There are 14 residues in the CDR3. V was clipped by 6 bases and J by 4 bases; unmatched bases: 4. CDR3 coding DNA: TGTGCCAGCAGCCAACAGGGGGCGAATCAGCCCCAGCATTTT. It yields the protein CASSQQGANQPQHF.